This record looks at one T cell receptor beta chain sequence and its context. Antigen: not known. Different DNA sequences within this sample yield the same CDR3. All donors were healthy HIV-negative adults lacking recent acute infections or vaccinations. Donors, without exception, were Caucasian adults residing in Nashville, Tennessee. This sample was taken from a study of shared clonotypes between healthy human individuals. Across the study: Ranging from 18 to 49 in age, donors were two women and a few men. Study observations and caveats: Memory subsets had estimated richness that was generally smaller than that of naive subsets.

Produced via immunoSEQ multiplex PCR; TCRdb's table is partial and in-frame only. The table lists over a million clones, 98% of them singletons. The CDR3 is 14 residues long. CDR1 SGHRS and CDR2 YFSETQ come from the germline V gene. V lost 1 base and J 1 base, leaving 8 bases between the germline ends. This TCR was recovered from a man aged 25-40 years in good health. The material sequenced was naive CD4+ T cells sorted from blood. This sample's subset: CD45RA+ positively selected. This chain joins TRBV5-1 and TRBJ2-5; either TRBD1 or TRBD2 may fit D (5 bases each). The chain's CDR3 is CASSLKGPQETQYF. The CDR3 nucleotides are TGCGCCAGCAGCTTGAAGGGACCCCAAGAGACCCAGTACTTC.